What follows describes a single T cell receptor (beta chain). These data come from a study of blood T cell repertoires in COVID-19. Study-wide background: Acute and convalescent COVID-19 samples came from the United States, Italy and Spain.

Authors' processing steps: Scientists estimated how many nucleated cells there were by amplifying reference gene primers. Using immunoSEQ multiplex PCR, the repertoire was profiled, and TCRdb retains in-frame clones only, with some absent. That table furnishes V, J and clone size, whereas the DNA furnished D and trimming. This sample has fewer than 500,000 clones; around 86% occur once, and the top ten carry approximately 1.5%. This CDR3 has 14 residues. Trimming at V came to 3 bases and at J to 4 bases, leaving 5 bases not matched to a gene. CDR1 MGHRA and CDR2 YSYEKL come from the germline V gene. Source material: peripheral blood. This TCR was recovered from a woman aged 25 to 39 with active or convalescent COVID-19. The rearrangement links TRBV4-1 to TRBJ2-7, with 8 bases aligning to TRBD2. This CDR3 is CASSHIQRGYEQYF. The CDR3 DNA reads TGCGCCAGCAGCCATATCCAGCGGGGGTACGAGCAGTACTTC.